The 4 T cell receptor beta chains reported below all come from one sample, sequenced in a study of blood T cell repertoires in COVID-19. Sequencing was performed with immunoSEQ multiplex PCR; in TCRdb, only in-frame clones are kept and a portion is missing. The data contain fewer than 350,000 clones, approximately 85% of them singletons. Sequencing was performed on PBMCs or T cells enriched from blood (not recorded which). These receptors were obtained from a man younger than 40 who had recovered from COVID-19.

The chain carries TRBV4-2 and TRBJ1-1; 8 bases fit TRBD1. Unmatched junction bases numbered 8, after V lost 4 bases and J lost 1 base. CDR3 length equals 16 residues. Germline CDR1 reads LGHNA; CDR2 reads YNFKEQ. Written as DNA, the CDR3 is TGTGCCAGCAGCCTGACCGCCGGGACAGGGAACACTGAAGCTTTCTTT. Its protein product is CASSLTAGTGNTEAFF.

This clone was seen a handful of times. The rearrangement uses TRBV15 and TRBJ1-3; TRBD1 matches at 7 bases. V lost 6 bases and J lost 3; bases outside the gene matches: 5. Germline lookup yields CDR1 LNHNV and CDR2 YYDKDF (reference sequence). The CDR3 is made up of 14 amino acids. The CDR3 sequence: CATSPRDSGNTIYF. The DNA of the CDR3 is TGTGCCACCAGTCCCCGGGACAGTGGAAACACCATATATTTT.

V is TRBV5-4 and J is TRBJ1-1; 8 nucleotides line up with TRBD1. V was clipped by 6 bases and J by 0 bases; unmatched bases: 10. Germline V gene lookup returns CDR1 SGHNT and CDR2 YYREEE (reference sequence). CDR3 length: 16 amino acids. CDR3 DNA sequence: TGTGCCAGCAACAAACAGGGGGACCTCATGAACACTGAAGCTTTCTTT. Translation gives CASNKQGDLMNTEAFF. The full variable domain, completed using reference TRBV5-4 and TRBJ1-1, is ETGVTQSPTHLIKTRGQQVTLRCSSQSGHNTVSWYQQALGQGPQFIFQYYREEENGRGNFPPRFSGLQFPNYSSELNVNALELDDSALYLCASNKQGDLMNTEAFFGQGTRLTVV.

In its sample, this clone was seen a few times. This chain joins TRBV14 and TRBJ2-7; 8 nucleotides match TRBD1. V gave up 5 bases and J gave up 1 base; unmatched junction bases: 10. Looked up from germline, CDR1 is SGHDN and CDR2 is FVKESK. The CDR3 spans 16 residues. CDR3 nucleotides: TGTGCCAGCAGCGAATTACGGACAGGGTTATCCTACGAGCAGTACTTC. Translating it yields CASSELRTGLSYEQYF.